This TCR beta chain appears in the sequencing data of a study of a mutant IDH1 vaccine in newly diagnosed glioma. The CDR3 runs 14 residues. The ends were cut back, 1 base at V and 2 bases at J, with 8 bases in the middle. Per the germline V gene, CDR1 is SGHVS and CDR2 is FQNEAQ. The table came from immunoSEQ multiplex PCR; TCRdb's copy has only in-frame clones and leaves some out. The profile shows over 25,000 clones, roughly 90% of them singletons. As for this clone: Its target is unknown.

Time point indicated: week 23, last vaccination. The investigators gave 300 ug of mutant IDH1 20-mer peptide in each vaccine dose, together with topical imiquimod. This chain joins TRBV7-8 and TRBJ1-2; the D gene is possibly TRBD1 (6 bases). The receptor was derived from a middle-aged man with glioma. The sequencing here drew on PBMCs, taken from a glioma patient whose treatment included an IDH1 peptide vaccine. Here the CDR3 DNA reads TGTGCCAGCAGCTTAGGCAGGGGAAACTATGGCTACACCTTC. It codes for CASSLGRGNYGYTF.